The rows below give T cell receptor beta chains drawn from one sample of a study of post-analysis software for immune sequencing data. TCRdb analysed the PCR reads with MiXCR anew, one entry per CDR3 protein. The sample consists of 400,000 to 500,000 distinct CDR3 sequences, approximately 38% of them appearing once. Sequenced material: blood. All receptors come from a girl aged 2-15 years with multiple sclerosis. CDR3s include the opening cysteine and the closing phenylalanine or tryptophan. The order of the fields is V gene, J gene, D gene, clone size, CDR3 DNA, CDR3 protein. The D gene is left open where the match is weak. Rows may omit the clone size; those that give it use once, few, many or a size class.

V: TRBV4-3; J: TRBJ2-1; D: TRBD2; size: NA; DNA: TGCGCCAGCAGCCAAGATCGACTAGCGGGAATTCAGGGCAATGAGCAGTTCTTC; CDR3: CASSQDRLAGIQGNEQFF
V: TRBV4-3; J: TRBJ2-7; D: TRBD2; size: few; DNA: TGCGCCAGCAGCCAAGAGGGACTAGCGGCTTTCTACGAGCAGTACTTC; CDR3: CASSQEGLAAFYEQYF
V: TRBV2; J: TRBJ2-5; D: TRBD2; size: NA; DNA: TGTGCCAGCAGCGAGGGACTAGCGGGAGTAAGAGAGACCCAGTACTTC; CDR3: CASSEGLAGVRETQYF
V: TRBV5-6; J: TRBJ2-7; D: NA; size: NA; DNA: TGTACCAGCAGCTTGGACCGAAGCTACGAGCAGTACTTC; CDR3: CTSSLDRSYEQYF
V: TRBV4-1; J: TRBJ2-7; D: TRBD2; size: NA; DNA: TGCGCCAGCAGTCAATTTTCGGGGGGGCTTCGATTCGAGCAGTACTTC; CDR3: CASSQFSGGLRFEQYF
V: TRBV2; J: TRBJ2-5; D: NA; size: NA; DNA: TGTGCCAGCAATACGGGGGGCCAGGAGACCCAGTACTTC; CDR3: CASNTGGQETQYF
V: TRBV9; J: TRBJ2-3; D: TRBD2; size: NA; DNA: TGTGCCAGCAGCGTAGGCCGGGGAGGGGGCACAGATACGCAGTATTTT; CDR3: CASSVGRGGGTDTQYF
V: TRBV24-1; J: TRBJ1-1; D: NA; size: few; DNA: TGTGCCACCATCATGTACACAGGACGGACCAACACTGAAGCTTTCTTT; CDR3: CATIMYTGRTNTEAFF
V: TRBV4-1; J: TRBJ1-5; D: NA; size: NA; DNA: TGCGCCAGCAGCCAAGATGTGGGCAATCAGCCCCAGCATTTT; CDR3: CASSQDVGNQPQHF
V: TRBV7-2; J: TRBJ2-4; D: NA; size: NA; DNA: TGTGCCAGCAGCTTCGAACTAAGTGGGGAGCAGTACTTC; CDR3: CASSFELSGEQYF
V: TRBV7-2; J: TRBJ2-5; D: NA; size: few; DNA: TGTGCCAGCAGCTCAGTGCATTTGGAGACCCAGTACTTC; CDR3: CASSSVHLETQYF
V: TRBV29-1; J: TRBJ1-1; D: NA; size: NA; DNA: TGCAGCGTTGCCCCCAAATATCGAGTTGACACTGAAGCTTTCTTT; CDR3: CSVAPKYRVDTEAFF
V: TRBV10-3; J: TRBJ2-7; D: NA; size: few; DNA: TGTGCCATCACCCGAAGTGACGGCCCCTACGAGCAGTACTTC; CDR3: CAITRSDGPYEQYF
V: TRBV18; J: TRBJ1-4; D: NA; size: NA; DNA: TGTGCCAGCTCACCAAAAGGGACTAATGAAAAACTGTTTTTT; CDR3: CASSPKGTNEKLFF
V: TRBV20-1; J: TRBJ2-5; D: NA; size: NA; DNA: TGCAGTGCTAGGGGTACAGTCCAAGAGACCCAGTACTTC; CDR3: CSARGTVQETQYF
V: TRBV20-1; J: TRBJ2-1; D: TRBD2; size: NA; DNA: TGCAGTGCTAATTCACGAGCGGGAGAACTCTACAATGAGCAGTTCTTC; CDR3: CSANSRAGELYNEQFF
V: TRBV29-1; J: TRBJ2-7; D: NA; size: NA; DNA: TGCAGCGGGCGTACAGGGAGGTACGAGCAGTACTTC; CDR3: CSGRTGRYEQYF
V: TRBV20-1; J: TRBJ2-5; D: NA; size: NA; DNA: TGCAGTGCCCAAATGGGACAAGCCCTAATGGAGACCCAGTACTTC; CDR3: CSAQMGQALMETQYF
V: TRBV28; J: TRBJ2-3; D: NA; size: NA; DNA: TGTGCCAGCAAACCCGGGACGGCTACAGATACGCAGTATTTT; CDR3: CASKPGTATDTQYF
V: TRBV4-2; J: TRBJ1-2; D: NA; size: many; DNA: TGTGCCAGCAGCCAAGAGGCGGACTATGGCTACACCTTC; CDR3: CASSQEADYGYTF
V: TRBV6-5; J: TRBJ2-7; D: TRBD1; size: once; DNA: TGTGCCAGCAGTAAATCCCGGACAGGGACCTACGAGCGGTACTTC; CDR3: CASSKSRTGTYERYF
V: TRBV28; J: TRBJ2-3; D: NA; size: medium-sized; DNA: TGTGCCAGCAGTTTAACGGCTAGCACAGATACGCAGTATTTT; CDR3: CASSLTASTDTQYF
V: TRBV24-1; J: TRBJ2-3; D: NA; size: NA; DNA: TGTGCCACCAGTGATTTGAGGTGGGATACGCAGTATTTT; CDR3: CATSDLRWDTQYF
V: TRBV5-1; J: TRBJ2-1; D: TRBD2; size: NA; DNA: TGCGCCAGCAGATCGTCCGGGACTAGCGGTCCCAATGAGCAGTTCTTC; CDR3: CASRSSGTSGPNEQFF
V: TRBV27; J: TRBJ2-3; D: NA; size: few; DNA: TGTGCCAGCAGTCCCCGGACGCCCAGGAGGACAGATACGCAGTATTTT; CDR3: CASSPRTPRRTDTQYF
V: TRBV15; J: TRBJ2-3; D: NA; size: NA; DNA: TGTGCCACCAGCAGAGATATCGTCCGGGGCAGCACAGATACGCAGTATTTT; CDR3: CATSRDIVRGSTDTQYF
V: TRBV10-3; J: TRBJ1-2; D: NA; size: NA; DNA: TGTGCCATCAGTGAGTCCCTGGGGATCTATGGCTACACCTTC; CDR3: CAISESLGIYGYTF
V: TRBV4-1; J: TRBJ2-1; D: NA; size: NA; DNA: TGCGCCAGCAGCCAACCAGGGGTGGACAATGAGCAGTTCTTC; CDR3: CASSQPGVDNEQFF
V: TRBV4-2; J: TRBJ2-4; D: NA; size: NA; DNA: TGTGCCAGCAGCCAACTCCGGGACCTAGGAGTTCAGTACTTC; CDR3: CASSQLRDLGVQYF
V: TRBV5-1; J: TRBJ2-2; D: NA; size: NA; DNA: TGCGCCAGCAGCGCCCGGGGGCGCGTGGGCACCGGGGAGCTGTTTTTT; CDR3: CASSARGRVGTGELFF
V: TRBV7-9; J: TRBJ2-7; D: NA; size: NA; DNA: TGTGCCAGCAGCCATCCCGGGACGGGGAACTACGAGCAGTACTTC; CDR3: CASSHPGTGNYEQYF